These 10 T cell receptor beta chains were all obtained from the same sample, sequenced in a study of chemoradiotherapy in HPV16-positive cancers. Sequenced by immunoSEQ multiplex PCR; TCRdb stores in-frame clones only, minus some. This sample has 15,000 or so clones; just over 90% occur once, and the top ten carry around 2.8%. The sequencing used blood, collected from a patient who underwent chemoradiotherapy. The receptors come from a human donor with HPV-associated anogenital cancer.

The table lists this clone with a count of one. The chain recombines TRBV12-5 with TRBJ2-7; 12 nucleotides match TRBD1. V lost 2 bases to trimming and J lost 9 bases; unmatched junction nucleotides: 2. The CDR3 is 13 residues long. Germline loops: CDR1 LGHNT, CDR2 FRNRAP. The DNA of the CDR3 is TGTGCTAGTGGTTTGTCGGGACAGGGGGCGCAGTACTTC. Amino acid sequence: CASGLSGQGAQYF.

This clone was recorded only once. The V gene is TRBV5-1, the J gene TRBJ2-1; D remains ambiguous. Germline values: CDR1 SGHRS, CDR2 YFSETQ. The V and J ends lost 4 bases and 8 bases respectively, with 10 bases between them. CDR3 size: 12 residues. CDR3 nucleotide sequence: TGCGCCAGCAGCCCGGCTAGTTATGAGCAGTTCTTC. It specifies CASSPASYEQFF.

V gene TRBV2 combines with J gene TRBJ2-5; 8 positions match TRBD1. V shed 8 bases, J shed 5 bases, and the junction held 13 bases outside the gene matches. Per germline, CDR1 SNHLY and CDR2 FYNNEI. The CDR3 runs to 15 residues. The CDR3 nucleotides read TGTGCCAGCGGGCCAGTTATACGGACAGGGGAGACCCAGTACTTC. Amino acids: CASGPVIRTGETQYF.

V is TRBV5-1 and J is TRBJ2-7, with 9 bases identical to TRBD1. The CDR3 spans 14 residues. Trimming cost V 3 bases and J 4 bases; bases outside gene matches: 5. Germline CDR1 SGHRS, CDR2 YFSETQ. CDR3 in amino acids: CASSWGDREYEQYF. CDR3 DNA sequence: TGCGCCAGCAGCTGGGGGGACAGGGAATACGAGCAGTACTTC.

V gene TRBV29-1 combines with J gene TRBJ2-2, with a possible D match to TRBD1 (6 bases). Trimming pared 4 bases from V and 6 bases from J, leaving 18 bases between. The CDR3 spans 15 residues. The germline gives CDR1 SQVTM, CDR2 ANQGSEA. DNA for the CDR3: TGCAGCGTTGTGGTATTACAGGGTTTGTCCGGGGAGCTGTTTTTT. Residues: CSVVVLQGLSGELFF.

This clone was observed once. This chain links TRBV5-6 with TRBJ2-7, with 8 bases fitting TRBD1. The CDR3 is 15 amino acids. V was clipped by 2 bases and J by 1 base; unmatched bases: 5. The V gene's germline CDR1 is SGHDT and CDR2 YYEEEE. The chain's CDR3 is CASSFLGTGSYEQYF. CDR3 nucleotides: TGTGCCAGCAGCTTCCTTGGGACAGGATCCTACGAGCAGTACTTC. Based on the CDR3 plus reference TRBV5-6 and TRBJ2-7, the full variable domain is DAGVTQSPTHLIKTRGQQVTLRCSPKSGHDTVSWYQQALGQGPQFIFQYYEEEERQRGNFPDRFSGHQFPNYSSELNVNALLLGDSALYLCASSFLGTGSYEQYFGPGTRLTVT.

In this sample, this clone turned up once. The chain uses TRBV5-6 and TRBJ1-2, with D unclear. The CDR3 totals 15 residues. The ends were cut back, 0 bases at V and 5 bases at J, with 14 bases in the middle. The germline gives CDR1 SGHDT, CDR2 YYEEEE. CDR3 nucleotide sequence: TGTGCCAGCAGCTTGGTGGGGTATTACTTTTATGGCTACACCTTC. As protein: CASSLVGYYFYGYTF. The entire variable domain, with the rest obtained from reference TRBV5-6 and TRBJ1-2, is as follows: DAGVTQSPTHLIKTRGQQVTLRCSPKSGHDTVSWYQQALGQGPQFIFQYYEEEERQRGNFPDRFSGHQFPNYSSELNVNALLLGDSALYLCASSLVGYYFYGYTFGSGTRLTVV.

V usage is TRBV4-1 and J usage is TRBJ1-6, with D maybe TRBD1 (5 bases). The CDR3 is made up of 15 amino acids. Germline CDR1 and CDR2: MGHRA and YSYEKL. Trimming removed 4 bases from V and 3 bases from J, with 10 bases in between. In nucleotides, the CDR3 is TGCGCCAGCAGCCTTGTTCAGGGCTATAATTCACCCCTCCACTTT. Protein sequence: CASSLVQGYNSPLHF.

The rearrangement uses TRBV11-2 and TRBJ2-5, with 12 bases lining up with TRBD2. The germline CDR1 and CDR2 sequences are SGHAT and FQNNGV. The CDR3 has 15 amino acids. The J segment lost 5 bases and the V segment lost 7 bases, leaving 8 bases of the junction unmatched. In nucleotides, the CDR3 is TGTGCCAGCAAACGACTAGCGGGGGATCAGGAGACCCAGTACTTC. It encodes CASKRLAGDQETQYF.

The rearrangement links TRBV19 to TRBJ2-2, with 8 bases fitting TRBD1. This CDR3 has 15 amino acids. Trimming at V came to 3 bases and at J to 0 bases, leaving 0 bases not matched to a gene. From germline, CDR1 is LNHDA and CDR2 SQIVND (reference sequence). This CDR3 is CASSIRGPNTGELFF. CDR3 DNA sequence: TGTGCCAGTAGTATCAGGGGGCCGAACACCGGGGAGCTGTTTTTT.